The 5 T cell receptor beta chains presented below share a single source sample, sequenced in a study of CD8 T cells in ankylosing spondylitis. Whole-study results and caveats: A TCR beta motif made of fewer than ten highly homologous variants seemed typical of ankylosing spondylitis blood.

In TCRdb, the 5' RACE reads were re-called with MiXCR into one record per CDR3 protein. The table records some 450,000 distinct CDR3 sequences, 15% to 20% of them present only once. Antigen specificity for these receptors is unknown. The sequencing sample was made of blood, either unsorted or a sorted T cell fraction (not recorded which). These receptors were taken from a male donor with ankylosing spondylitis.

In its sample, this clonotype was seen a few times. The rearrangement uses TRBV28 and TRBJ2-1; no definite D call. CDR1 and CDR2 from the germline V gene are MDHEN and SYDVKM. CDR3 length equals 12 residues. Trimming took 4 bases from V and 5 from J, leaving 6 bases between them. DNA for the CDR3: TGTGCCAGCAGTTACCTGAACAATGAGCAGTTCTTC. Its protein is CASSYLNNEQFF.

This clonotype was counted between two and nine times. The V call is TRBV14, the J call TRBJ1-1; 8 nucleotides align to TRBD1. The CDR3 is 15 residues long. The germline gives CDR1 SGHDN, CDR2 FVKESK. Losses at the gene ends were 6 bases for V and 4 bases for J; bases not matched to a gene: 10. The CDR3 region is CASSNRTGTRTEAFF. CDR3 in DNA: TGTGCCAGCAGTAACCGGACAGGGACCCGCACTGAAGCTTTCTTT.

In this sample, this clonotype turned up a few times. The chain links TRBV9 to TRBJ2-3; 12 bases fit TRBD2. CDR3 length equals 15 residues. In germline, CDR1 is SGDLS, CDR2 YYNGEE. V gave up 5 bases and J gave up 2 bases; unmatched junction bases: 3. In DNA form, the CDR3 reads TGTGCCAGCAGTCCTAGCGGGAGGGCCACAGATACGCAGTATTTT. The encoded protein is CASSPSGRATDTQYF. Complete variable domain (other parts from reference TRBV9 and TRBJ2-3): DSGVTQTPKHLITATGQRVTLRCSPRSGDLSVYWYQQSLDQGLQFLIQYYNGEERAKGNILERFSAQQFPDLHSELNLSSLELGDSALYFCASSPSGRATDTQYFGPGTRLTVL.

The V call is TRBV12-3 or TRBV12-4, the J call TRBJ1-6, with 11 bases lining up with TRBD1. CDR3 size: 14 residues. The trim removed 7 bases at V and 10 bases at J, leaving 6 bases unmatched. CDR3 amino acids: CASKGQGVGSPLHF. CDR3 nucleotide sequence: TGTGCCAGCAAGGGACAGGGGGTAGGATCACCCCTCCACTTT.

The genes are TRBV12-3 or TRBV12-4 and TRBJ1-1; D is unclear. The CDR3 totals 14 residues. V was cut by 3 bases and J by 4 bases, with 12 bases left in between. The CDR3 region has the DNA TGTGCCAGCAGTTTTAAGTTCTCGGGCACTGAAGCTTTCTTT. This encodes CASSFKFSGTEAFF.